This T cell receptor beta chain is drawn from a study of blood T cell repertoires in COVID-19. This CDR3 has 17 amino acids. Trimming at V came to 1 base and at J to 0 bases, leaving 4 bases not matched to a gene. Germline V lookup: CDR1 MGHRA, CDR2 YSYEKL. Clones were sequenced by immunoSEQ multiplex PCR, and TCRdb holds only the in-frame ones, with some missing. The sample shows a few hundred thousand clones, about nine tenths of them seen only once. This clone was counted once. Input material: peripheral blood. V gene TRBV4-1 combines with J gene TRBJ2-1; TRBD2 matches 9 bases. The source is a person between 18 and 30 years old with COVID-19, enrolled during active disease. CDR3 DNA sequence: TGCGCCAGCAGCCAAGGGGCGGGAGGGAGCTCCTACAATGAGCAGTTCTTC. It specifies CASSQGAGGSSYNEQFF.